Below are 13 T cell receptor beta chains sequenced from a single sample in a study of OX40 agonist ivuxolimab in advanced cancers. Repertoires were generated with immunoSEQ multiplex PCR, while TCRdb's copy carries only in-frame clones and drops some. The repertoire holds 70,000 to 95,000 clones, with over 90% as singletons. The input for sequencing was CD4+ or CD8+ T cells sorted from blood, taken in a trial of the OX40 agonist ivuxolimab. The receptors stem from an adult with an advanced solid tumor such as melanoma, head and neck, liver or kidney cancer.

The J gene is TRBJ2-1, the V gene TRBV6-1, with TRBD1 as a possible D gene (5 bases). V lost 4 bases and J lost 2, with 15 bases in between. Germline V gives CDR1 MNHNS, CDR2 SASEGT. CDR3 length equals 16 residues. The CDR3 here is CASSGAQAAAYNEQFF. The CDR3 coding sequence is TGTGCCAGCAGTGGGGCACAGGCCGCAGCCTACAATGAGCAGTTCTTC.

DNA for the CDR3: TGTGCCATCAGTGAGCCACGTGGACTAGCGGGAGCTTTGCAGTTCTTC. Translated, it gives CAISEPRGLAGALQFF. V and J are TRBV10-3 and TRBJ2-1, with 13 bases matching TRBD2. With V trimmed by 2 bases and J by 12 bases, 10 bases remained unmatched. Germline CDR1 reads ENHRY; CDR2 reads SYGVKD. This CDR3 spans 16 amino acids.

The V call is TRBV5-1, the J call TRBJ2-5; 8 nucleotides align to TRBD2. The CDR3 has 14 residues. Germline CDR1 is SGHRS and CDR2 is YFSETQ. V shed 4 bases, J shed 0 bases, and the junction held 2 bases outside the gene matches. CDR3 sequence reads: CASSRLANQETQYF. The DNA of the CDR3 is TGCGCCAGCAGCAGACTAGCGAACCAAGAGACCCAGTACTTC.

This sequence joins TRBV18 and TRBJ2-7; 8 bases match TRBD1. CDR1 is KGHSH, CDR2 LQKENI, per germline. After removal of 3 bases from V and 1 base from J, the junction contained 5 bases not matched to a gene. This CDR3 has 15 amino acids. The CDR3 protein is CASSPGQAPSYEQYF. CDR3 nucleotides: TGTGCCAGCTCACCGGGACAGGCTCCGTCCTACGAGCAGTACTTC.

This chain connects TRBV18 to TRBJ2-1; 9 bases line up with TRBD1. Trimming removed 3 bases from V and 3 bases from J; junction bases left unmatched: 6. This CDR3 has 16 residues. Germline CDR1 KGHSH, CDR2 LQKENI. CDR3 in DNA: TGTGCCAGCTCACCCACGACAGGGGGTGACTACAATGAGCAGTTCTTC. Encoded protein: CASSPTTGGDYNEQFF. Using reference TRBV18 and TRBJ2-1 for the parts outside the CDR3, the full variable domain is NAGVMQNPRHLVRRRGQEARLRCSPMKGHSHVYWYRQLPEEGLKFMVYLQKENIIDESGMPKERFSAEFPKEGPSILRIQQVVRGDSAAYFCASSPTTGGDYNEQFFGPGTRLTVL.

The rearrangement links TRBV5-1 to TRBJ2-3; maybe TRBD2 (6 bases). Between the trimmed V and J ends, which lost 2 bases and 4 bases, there was a span of 11 bases. This CDR3 is built from 14 residues. Germline V gene data show CDR1 as SGHRS and CDR2 as YFSETQ. CDR3 nucleotide sequence: TGCGCCAGCAGCTTCGGAGGGAACGCAGATACGCAGTATTTT. Its translation: CASSFGGNADTQYF.

This sequence joins TRBV18 and TRBJ2-1; D not resolved. Trimming took 3 bases from V and 0 from J, leaving 12 bases between them. The germline V gene has CDR1 KGHSH and CDR2 LQKENI. The CDR3 length is 16 residues. In nucleotides, the CDR3 is TGTGCCAGCTCACCGAGCGTTTCCCTCTCCTACAATGAGCAGTTCTTC. Encoded protein: CASSPSVSLSYNEQFF. Variable domain in full (rest from reference TRBV18 and TRBJ2-1): NAGVMQNPRHLVRRRGQEARLRCSPMKGHSHVYWYRQLPEEGLKFMVYLQKENIIDESGMPKERFSAEFPKEGPSILRIQQVVRGDSAAYFCASSPSVSLSYNEQFFGPGTRLTVL.

The chain links TRBV28 to TRBJ1-2; D not resolved. The germline CDR1 and CDR2 sequences are MDHEN and SYDVKM. The CDR3 loop spans 15 amino acids. V was cut by 2 bases and J by 3 bases, with 13 bases left in between. The CDR3 loop is CASSLRRARDYGYTF. The CDR3 DNA follows: TGTGCCAGCAGTTTACGCCGGGCTCGCGACTATGGCTACACCTTC.

Written as DNA, the CDR3 is TGTGCCAGTAGTCATGGGGGGGAGACCCAGTACTTC. Its protein product is CASSHGGETQYF. V gene TRBV19 combines with J gene TRBJ2-5; possibly TRBD2 for D (6 bases). Deletions cut 5 bases from V and 5 bases from J, with 9 bases between. The CDR3 spans 12 residues. Germline V gives CDR1 LNHDA, CDR2 SQIVND (reference sequence). The full variable domain, rest sourced from reference TRBV19 and TRBJ2-5, is DGGITQSPKYLFRKEGQNVTLSCEQNLNHDAMYWYRQDPGQGLRLIYYSQIVNDFQKGDIAEGYSVSREKKESFPLTVTSAQKNPTAFYLCASSHGGETQYFGPGTRLLVL.

V usage is TRBV5-4 and J usage is TRBJ2-5, with TRBD2 matching over 8 bases. The trim removed 7 bases at V and 5 bases at J, leaving 10 bases unmatched. There are 14 residues in the CDR3. The germline CDR1 and CDR2 sequences are SGHNT and YYREEE (reference sequence). CDR3 coding DNA: TGTGCCAGCCGCTGGGGGGAGCGGGGGGAGACCCAGTACTTC. It specifies CASRWGERGETQYF. Based on the CDR3 plus reference TRBV5-4 and TRBJ2-5, the full variable domain is ETGVTQSPTHLIKTRGQQVTLRCSSQSGHNTVSWYQQALGQGPQFIFQYYREEENGRGNFPPRFSGLQFPNYSSELNVNALELDDSALYLCASRWGERGETQYFGPGTRLLVL.

The chain has TRBV5-1 and TRBJ2-3, with 11 bases identical to TRBD2. The V gene end was trimmed by 3 bases and the J gene end by 11 bases; junction bases not matched to a gene: 14. This CDR3 is 16 amino acids long. Germline CDR1 reads SGHRS; CDR2 reads YFSETQ. CDR3 residues: CASSSTSGRSPMGQYF. The CDR3 DNA reads as TGCGCCAGCAGCTCTACTAGCGGGAGATCGCCGATGGGGCAGTATTTT.

In its sample, this clone was seen once. This sequence joins TRBV5-1 and TRBJ2-3; TRBD2 agrees at 7 bases. The CDR3 spans 14 residues. Looked up from germline, CDR1 is SGHRS and CDR2 is YFSETQ. The V and J ends lost 0 bases and 7 bases, in that order; junction bases with no gene match: 5. The CDR3 nucleotides are TGCGCCAGCAGCTTGGACGGGAGGACGAATACGCAGTATTTT. Translated: CASSLDGRTNTQYF.

This sequence joins TRBV7-3 and TRBJ2-7; D may match TRBD1 or TRBD2 (5 bases each). Trimming removed 5 bases from V and 5 bases from J, with 16 bases in between. The CDR3 consists of 14 residues. The germline CDR1 and CDR2 sequences are SGHTA and FQGTGA. CDR3 residues: CASSLSAGSHEQYF. The CDR3 nucleotides read TGTGCCAGCAGCCTGAGCGCAGGGAGCCACGAGCAGTACTTC.